What follows is one TCR beta chain and its context. The entry originates in a study of blood T cell repertoires in COVID-19. V was pared by 6 bases and J by 0 bases, with 9 bases between. Germline V gene data show CDR1 as SGHDN and CDR2 as FVKESK. The CDR3 extends over 13 amino acids. This table comes from immunoSEQ multiplex PCR, and its TCRdb copy is limited to in-frame clones, with some not included. This sample has roughly 74,000 clones; roughly 91% occur once, and the top ten carry 0.9% to 1.5%. This TCR was sampled from a woman between 45 and 65 years old with acute COVID-19. Specimen: PBMCs or T cells enriched from blood (not recorded which). The chain couples TRBV14 to TRBJ2-7; a weak D match, TRBD2 (5 bases). CDR3 sequence (DNA): TGTGCCAGCAGTCGTGGGAGCTCCTACGAGCAGTACTTC. Its protein product is CASSRGSSYEQYF.